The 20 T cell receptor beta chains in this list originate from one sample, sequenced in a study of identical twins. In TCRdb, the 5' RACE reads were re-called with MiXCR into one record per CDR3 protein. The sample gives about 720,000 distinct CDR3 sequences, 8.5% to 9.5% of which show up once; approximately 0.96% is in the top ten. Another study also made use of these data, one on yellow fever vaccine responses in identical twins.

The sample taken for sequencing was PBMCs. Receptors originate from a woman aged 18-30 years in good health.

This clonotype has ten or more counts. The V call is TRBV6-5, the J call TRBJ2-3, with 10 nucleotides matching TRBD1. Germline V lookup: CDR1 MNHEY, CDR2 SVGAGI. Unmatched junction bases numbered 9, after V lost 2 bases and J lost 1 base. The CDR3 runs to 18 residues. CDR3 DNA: TGTGCCAGCAGTTACCGCAAAGCCGGGACAGGGGGCACAGATACGCAGTATTTT. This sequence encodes CASSYRKAGTGGTDTQYF.

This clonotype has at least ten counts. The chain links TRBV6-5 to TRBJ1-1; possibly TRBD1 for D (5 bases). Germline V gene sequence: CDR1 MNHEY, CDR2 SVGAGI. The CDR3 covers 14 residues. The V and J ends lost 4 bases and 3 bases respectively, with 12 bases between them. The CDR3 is CASSLGVGYTEAFF. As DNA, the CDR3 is TGTGCCAGCAGTTTAGGGGTTGGTTACACTGAAGCTTTCTTT.

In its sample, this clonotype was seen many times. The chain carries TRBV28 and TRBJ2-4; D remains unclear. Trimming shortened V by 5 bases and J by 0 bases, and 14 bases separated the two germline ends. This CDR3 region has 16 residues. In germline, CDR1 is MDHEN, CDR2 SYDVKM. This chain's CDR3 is CASSILSSLAKNIQYF. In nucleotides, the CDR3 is TGTGCCAGCAGTATCCTCAGCAGCTTAGCCAAAAACATTCAGTACTTC. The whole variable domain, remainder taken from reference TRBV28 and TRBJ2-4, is DVKVTQSSRYLVKRTGEKVFLECVQDMDHENMFWYRQDPGLGLRLIYFSYDVKMKEKGDIPEGYSVSREKKERFSLILESASTNQTSMYLCASSILSSLAKNIQYFGAGTRLSVL.

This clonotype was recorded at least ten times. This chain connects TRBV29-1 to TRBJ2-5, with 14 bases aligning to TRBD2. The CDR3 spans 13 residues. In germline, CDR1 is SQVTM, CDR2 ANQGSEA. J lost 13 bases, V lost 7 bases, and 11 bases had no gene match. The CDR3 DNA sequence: TGCAGCGGGGGGACTAGCGGGAGAAAGGAATGGTACTTC. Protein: CSGGTSGRKEWYF.

CDR3 protein: CSVSGQGADSPLHF. For the CDR3, the DNA is TGCAGCGTGTCGGGACAGGGGGCTGATTCACCCCTCCACTTT. The chain links TRBV29-1 to TRBJ1-6; 12 bases agree with TRBD1. The germline V gene has CDR1 SQVTM and CDR2 ANQGSEA. V was clipped by 6 bases and J by 8 bases; unmatched bases: 5. The CDR3 has 14 amino acids.

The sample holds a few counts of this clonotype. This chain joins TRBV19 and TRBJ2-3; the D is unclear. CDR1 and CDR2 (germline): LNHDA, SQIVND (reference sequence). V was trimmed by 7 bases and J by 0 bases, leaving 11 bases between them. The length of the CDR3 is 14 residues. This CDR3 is CASTPGASTDTQYF. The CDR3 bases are TGTGCCAGTACCCCAGGTGCTAGCACAGATACGCAGTATTTT. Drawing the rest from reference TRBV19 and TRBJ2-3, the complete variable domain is DGGITQSPKYLFRKEGQNVTLSCEQNLNHDAMYWYRQDPGQGLRLIYYSQIVNDFQKGDIAEGYSVSREKKESFPLTVTSAQKNPTAFYLCASTPGASTDTQYFGPGTRLTVL.

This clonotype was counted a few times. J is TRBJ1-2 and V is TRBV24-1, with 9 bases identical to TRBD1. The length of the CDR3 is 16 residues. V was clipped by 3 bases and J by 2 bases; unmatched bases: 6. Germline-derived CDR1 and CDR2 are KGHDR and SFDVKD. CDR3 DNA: TGTGCCACCAGTGATCCTACCGGGACAGGGAACTATGGCTACACCTTC. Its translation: CATSDPTGTGNYGYTF.

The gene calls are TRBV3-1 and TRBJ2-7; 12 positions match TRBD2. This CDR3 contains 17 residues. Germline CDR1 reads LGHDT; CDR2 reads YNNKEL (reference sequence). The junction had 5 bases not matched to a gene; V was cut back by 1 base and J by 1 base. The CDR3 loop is CASSQVTSGSGSYEQYF. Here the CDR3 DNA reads TGTGCCAGCAGCCAAGTGACTAGCGGGAGCGGTTCCTACGAGCAGTACTTC.

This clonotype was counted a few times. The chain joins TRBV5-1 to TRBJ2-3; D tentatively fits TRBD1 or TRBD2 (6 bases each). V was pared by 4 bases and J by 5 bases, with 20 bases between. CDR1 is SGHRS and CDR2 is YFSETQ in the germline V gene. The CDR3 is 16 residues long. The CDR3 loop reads CASSQGTSGGGDTQYF. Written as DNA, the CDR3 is TGCGCCAGCAGCCAGGGGACTTCAGGCGGTGGAGATACGCAGTATTTT. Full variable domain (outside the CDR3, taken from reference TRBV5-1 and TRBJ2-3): KAGVTQTPRYLIKTRGQQVTLSCSPISGHRSVSWYQQTPGQGLQFLFEYFSETQRNKGNFPGRFSGRQFSNSRSEMNVSTLELGDSALYLCASSQGTSGGGDTQYFGPGTRLTVL.

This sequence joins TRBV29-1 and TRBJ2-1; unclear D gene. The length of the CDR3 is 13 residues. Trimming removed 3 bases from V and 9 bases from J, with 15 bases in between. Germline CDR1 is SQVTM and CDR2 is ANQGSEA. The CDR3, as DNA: TGCAGCGTTGATAAGTCTGGGGTACTTGAGCAGTTCTTC. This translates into CSVDKSGVLEQFF.

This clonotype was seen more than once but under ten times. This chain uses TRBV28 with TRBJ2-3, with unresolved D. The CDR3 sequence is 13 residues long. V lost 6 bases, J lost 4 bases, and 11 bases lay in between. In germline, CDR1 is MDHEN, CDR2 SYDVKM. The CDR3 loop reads CASSSALADTQYF. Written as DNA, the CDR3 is TGTGCCAGCAGCTCAGCCCTCGCAGATACGCAGTATTTT.

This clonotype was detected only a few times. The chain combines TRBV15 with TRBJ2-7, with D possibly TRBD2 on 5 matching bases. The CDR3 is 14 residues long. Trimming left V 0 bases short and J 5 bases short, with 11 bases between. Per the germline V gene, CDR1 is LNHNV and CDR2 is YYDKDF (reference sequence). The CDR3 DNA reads TGTGCCACCAGCAGAGATAGCGCCGCAGACGAGCAGTACTTC. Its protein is CATSRDSAADEQYF. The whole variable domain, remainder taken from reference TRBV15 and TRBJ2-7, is DAMVIQNPRYQVTQFGKPVTLSCSQTLNHNVMYWYQQKSSQAPKLLFHYYDKDFNNEADTPDNFQSRRPNTSFCFLDIRSPGLGDTAMYLCATSRDSAADEQYFGPGTRLTVT.

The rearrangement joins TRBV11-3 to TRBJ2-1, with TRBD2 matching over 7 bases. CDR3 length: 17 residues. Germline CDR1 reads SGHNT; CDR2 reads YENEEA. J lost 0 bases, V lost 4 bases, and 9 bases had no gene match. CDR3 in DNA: TGTGCCAGCAGCTCCGGAGCGGGGCCCAGCTCCTACAATGAGCAGTTCTTC. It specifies CASSSGAGPSSYNEQFF.

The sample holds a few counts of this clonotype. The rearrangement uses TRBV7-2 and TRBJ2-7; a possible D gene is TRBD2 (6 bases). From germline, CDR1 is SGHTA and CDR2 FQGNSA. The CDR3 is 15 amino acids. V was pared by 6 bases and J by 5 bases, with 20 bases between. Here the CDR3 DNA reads TGTGCCAGCAGTCGAACCGGGGGTAGCTTCGACGAGCAGTACTTC. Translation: CASSRTGGSFDEQYF. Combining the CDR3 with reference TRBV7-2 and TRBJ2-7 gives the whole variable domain GAGVSQSPSNKVTEKGKDVELRCDPISGHTALYWYRQSLGQGLEFLIYFQGNSAPDKSGLPSDRFSAERTGGSVSTLTIQRTQQEDSAVYLCASSRTGGSFDEQYFGPGTRLTVT.

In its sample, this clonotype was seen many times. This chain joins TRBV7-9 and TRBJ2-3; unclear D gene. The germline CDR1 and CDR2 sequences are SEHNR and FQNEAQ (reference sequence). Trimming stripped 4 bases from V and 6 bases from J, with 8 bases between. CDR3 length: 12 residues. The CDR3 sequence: CASSSTGDTQYF. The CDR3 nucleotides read TGTGCCAGCAGCTCGACTGGGGATACGCAGTATTTT.

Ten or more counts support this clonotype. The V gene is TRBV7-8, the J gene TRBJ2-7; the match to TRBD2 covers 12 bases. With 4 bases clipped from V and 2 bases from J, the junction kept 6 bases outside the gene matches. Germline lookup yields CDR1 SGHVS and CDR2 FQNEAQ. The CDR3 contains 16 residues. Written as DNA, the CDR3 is TGTGCCAGCAGCTGGACTAGCGGGACTAGAACCTACGAGCAGTACTTC. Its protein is CASSWTSGTRTYEQYF.

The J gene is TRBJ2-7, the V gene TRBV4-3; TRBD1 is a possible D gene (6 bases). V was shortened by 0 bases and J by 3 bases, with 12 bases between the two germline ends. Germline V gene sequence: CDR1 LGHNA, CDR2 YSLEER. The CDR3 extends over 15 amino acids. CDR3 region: CASSQDIPGHYEQYF. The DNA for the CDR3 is TGCGCCAGCAGCCAAGACATACCGGGACACTACGAGCAGTACTTC.

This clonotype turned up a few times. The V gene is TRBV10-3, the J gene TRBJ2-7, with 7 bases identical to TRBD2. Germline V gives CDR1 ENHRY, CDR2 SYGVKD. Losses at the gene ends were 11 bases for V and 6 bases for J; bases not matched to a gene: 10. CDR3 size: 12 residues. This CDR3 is CAASWGGGEQYF. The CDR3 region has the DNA TGTGCCGCCTCGTGGGGGGGTGGCGAGCAGTACTTC.

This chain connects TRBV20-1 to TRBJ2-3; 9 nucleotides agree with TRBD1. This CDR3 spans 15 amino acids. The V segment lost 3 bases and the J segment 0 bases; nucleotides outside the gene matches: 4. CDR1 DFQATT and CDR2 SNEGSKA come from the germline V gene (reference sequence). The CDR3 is CSASDRGISTDTQYF. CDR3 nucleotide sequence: TGCAGTGCTAGCGACAGGGGGATTAGCACAGATACGCAGTATTTT.

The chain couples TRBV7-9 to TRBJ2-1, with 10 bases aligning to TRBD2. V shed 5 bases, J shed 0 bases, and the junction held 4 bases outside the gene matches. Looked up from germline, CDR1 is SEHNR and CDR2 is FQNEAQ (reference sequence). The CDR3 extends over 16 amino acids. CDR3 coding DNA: TGTGCCAGCAGCCAAGCGGGAGGGTTCTCCTACAATGAGCAGTTCTTC. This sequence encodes CASSQAGGFSYNEQFF. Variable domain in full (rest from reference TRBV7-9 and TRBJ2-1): DTGVSQNPRHKITKRGQNVTFRCDPISEHNRLYWYRQTLGQGPEFLTYFQNEAQLEKSRLLSDRFSAERPKGSFSTLEIQRTEQGDSAMYLCASSQAGGFSYNEQFFGPGTRLTVL.